This T cell receptor beta chain appears in the sequencing data of a study of human T cells and chemical hapten exposure. Turning to the study itself: Each patient's scalp received weekly diphenylcyclopropenone throughout the approximately 25-week study. Upper back patch tests used 0.01% DPC, scored after 6 days. From small differences in pooled library volume came most of the variation in per-sample TCR yields. Study-wide results and limits: In comparison with controls, expanded TCRs gave rise to a significantly larger number of large CDR3 similarity clusters.

MiXCR, applied by TCRdb to the RACE reads, yields one record per CDR3 protein. The sample shows 360,000 or so distinct CDR3 sequences, roughly 6.3% of them seen only once. Ten or more counts support this clonotype. Its antigen is not identified. The J segment lost 4 bases and the V segment lost 6 bases, leaving 7 bases of the junction unmatched. This CDR3 is built from 15 residues. Noted time point: patch test 2, 6 weeks after DPC sensitization. Treatment noted: therapeutic diphenylcyclopropenone sensitization with weekly scalp DPC. The rearrangement uses TRBV12-3 or TRBV12-4 and TRBJ1-5; TRBD1 aligns across 9 bases. The sequencing here drew on whole blood, taken in connection with sensitization to the hapten diphenylcyclopropenone (DPC). This receptor was identified in a woman aged 18-29 years with alopecia areata. Some clones in this sample may be carry-over from other donors' samples. The CDR3 spells CASSRQGVTNQPQHF. CDR3 bases: TGTGCCAGCAGCCGACAGGGGGTGACTAATCAGCCCCAGCATTTT.